These T cell receptor beta chains were read from a single sample in a study of control samples from healthy donors and cancer patients. This table comes from immunoSEQ multiplex PCR, and its TCRdb copy is limited to in-frame clones, with some not included. The data contain approximately 97,000 clones, about 86% of them singletons. The specimen sequenced was blood. The receptors shown here come from a man in his thirties or forties in good health. Each CDR3 is given with its conserved first and last residue. The D gene is left open where the match is weak. Not every row has a clone size; where given, it reads once, few, many or a size class.

v_call,clone_size,j_call,cdr3_length,d_call,cdr3_nt,cdr3_aa
TRBV18,NA,TRBJ1-3,15,NA,TGTGCCAGCTCACCAAACCCGCGAACCGGAAACACCATATATTTT,CASSPNPRTGNTIYF
TRBV7-9,NA,TRBJ2-1,14,NA,TGTGCCAGCAGCTTAGTTTTGGAGGGCCATGAGCAGTTCTTC,CASSLVLEGHEQFF
TRBV5-4,NA,TRBJ2-2,15,NA,TGTGCCAGCAGCCACGGGCGGAGTTCCACCGGGGAGCTGTTTTTT,CASSHGRSSTGELFF
TRBV3-1/TRBV3-2,NA,TRBJ1-5,14,TRBD1,TGTGCCAGTTCGGGACAGGGTGGGAATCAGCCCCAGCATTTT,CASSGQGGNQPQHF
TRBV10-3,NA,TRBJ1-2,15,NA,TGTGCCATCAGAGACCTTCTCGGGGGCGAGGAGGGCTACACCTTC,CAIRDLLGGEEGYTF
TRBV7-6,NA,TRBJ1-1,13,NA,TGTGCCAGCAGCTTACAGGAGGGTAGGGAAGCTTTCTTT,CASSLQEGREAFF
TRBV24-1,NA,TRBJ2-1,16,TRBD2,TGTGCCACCAGTGATTTTCGGACTAGCGGGGGGGATGAGCAGTTCTTC,CATSDFRTSGGDEQFF
TRBV7-9,NA,TRBJ1-6,12,NA,TGTGCCAGCAGCTTAGAAAGTTCACCCCTCCACTTT,CASSLESSPLHF
TRBV4-3,NA,TRBJ1-2,15,NA,TGCGCCAGCAGCCAAGATCAACGCGTCAGGGCAGGCTACACCTTC,CASSQDQRVRAGYTF
TRBV5-6,NA,TRBJ2-1,12,NA,TGTGCCAGCAGCCTACCGGGAATTGAGCAGTTCTTC,CASSLPGIEQFF
TRBV15,NA,TRBJ2-5,15,TRBD2,TGTGCCACCAGCAGATCCCGGGGGGGCCTGGAGACCCAGTACTTC,CATSRSRGGLETQYF
TRBV6-5,NA,TRBJ2-5,15,NA,TGTGCCAGCAGTTACACCCGGGACGAGGAAGAGACCCAGTACTTC,CASSYTRDEEETQYF
TRBV12-3/TRBV12-4,NA,TRBJ2-3,13,NA,TGTGCCAGCAGTTTGCGTAGCACAGATACGCAGTATTTT,CASSLRSTDTQYF
TRBV7-2,NA,TRBJ1-5,15,TRBD1,TGTGCCAGCAGCTTAGGACAGGGGTTTCGGCAGCCCCAGCATTTT,CASSLGQGFRQPQHF
TRBV11-1,NA,TRBJ2-7,15,NA,TGTGCCAGCAGCTCGACCCCACAGGGCCTTCACGAGCAGTACTTC,CASSSTPQGLHEQYF
TRBV6-1,NA,TRBJ1-5,15,NA,TGTGCCAGCAGTGAACTATGGCGGCTTCGGTCGCCCCAGCATTTT,CASSELWRLRSPQHF
TRBV7-9,NA,TRBJ1-2,15,NA,TGTGCCAGCACCCGTGGGGGGGCATTGAGGGATGGCTACACCTTC,CASTRGGALRDGYTF
TRBV4-1,NA,TRBJ1-5,16,NA,TGCGCCAGCAGCCGAGAATCCGGGACACAGAATCAGCCCCAGCATTTT,CASSRESGTQNQPQHF
TRBV5-6,NA,TRBJ1-2,13,NA,TGTGCCAGCAGCTTGGTCCACGACTATGGCTACACCTTC,CASSLVHDYGYTF
TRBV10-2,NA,TRBJ1-5,15,TRBD1,TGCGCCAGCAGCAGTACAGGGGGCCGCAATCAGCCCCAGCATTTT,CASSSTGGRNQPQHF
TRBV28,many,TRBJ1-2,12,NA,TGTGCCAGCAGTAGGCCTGACTATGGCTACACCTTC,CASSRPDYGYTF
TRBV7-6,NA,TRBJ2-2,18,TRBD2,TGTGCCAGCAGCACTCTAAAGGGACTAGCGGGAAACACCGGGGAGCTGTTTTTT,CASSTLKGLAGNTGELFF
TRBV5-1,NA,TRBJ2-1,14,NA,TGCGCCAGCAGCTTGGTTGTCGGAGGGCCGGAGCAGTTCTTC,CASSLVVGGPEQFF
TRBV2,NA,TRBJ1-6,15,NA,TGTGCCAGCAGTGAACAAGGGCCGTGGAGTTCACCCCTCCACTTT,CASSEQGPWSSPLHF
TRBV24-1,few,TRBJ1-2,13,TRBD1,TGTGCCACCAGTGGACAGGGAGCCTATGGCTACACCTTC,CATSGQGAYGYTF
TRBV28,NA,TRBJ1-2,12,NA,TGTGCCAGCAGTTCGGCTAAGTATGGCTACACCTTC,CASSSAKYGYTF
TRBV11-2,NA,TRBJ2-7,13,NA,TGTGCCAGCAGCTCCGCAGATCTCTACGAGCAGTACTTC,CASSSADLYEQYF
TRBV6-6,NA,TRBJ2-1,13,TRBD1,TGTGCCAGCAGTGGGGGACAGAGCAATGAGCAGTTCTTC,CASSGGQSNEQFF
TRBV7-9,NA,TRBJ2-5,15,TRBD2,TGTGCCAGCAGCTCGACTAGCGGGACTACCGAGACCCAGTACTTC,CASSSTSGTTETQYF
TRBV5-4,few,TRBJ1-2,14,NA,TGTGCCAGCAGCCCCGCTGGAGGAGTCTATGGCTACACCTTC,CASSPAGGVYGYTF
TRBV6-2/TRBV6-3,NA,TRBJ2-3,15,NA,TGTGCCAGCAGTTCACCGGGACTCAACACAGATACGCAGTATTTT,CASSSPGLNTDTQYF
TRBV7-9,once,TRBJ2-7,15,TRBD2,TGTGCCAGCAGCATAACTAGCGGGAGGGACTACGAGCAGTACTTC,CASSITSGRDYEQYF
TRBV4-1,NA,TRBJ1-5,16,NA,TGCGCCAGCAGCCATGGCTGGACTTATAGCAATCAGCCCCAGCATTTT,CASSHGWTYSNQPQHF
TRBV2,NA,TRBJ2-1,13,TRBD1,TGTGCCACAACAGGGGTCGAGGAGAATGAGCAGTTCTTC,CATTGVEENEQFF
TRBV11-3,NA,TRBJ1-4,15,NA,TGTGCCAGCAGCTTCGTCCGGGGGCAACGAGAAAAACTGTTTTTT,CASSFVRGQREKLFF
TRBV12-5,NA,TRBJ2-1,16,NA,TGTGCTAGTGGTTTGCCACCGGTTGGGCCAACCAATGAGCAGTTCTTC,CASGLPPVGPTNEQFF
TRBV2,NA,TRBJ2-3,13,NA,TGTGCCAGCAACGGACCATTCACAGATACGCAGTATTTT,CASNGPFTDTQYF
TRBV19,NA,TRBJ2-2,14,NA,TGTGCCAGTAGTATACCGTGGGCTCCCGGGGAGCTGTTTTTT,CASSIPWAPGELFF
TRBV5-1,NA,TRBJ2-1,14,NA,TGCGCCAGCAGTGACAGGAGCTCCTACAATGAGCAGTTCTTC,CASSDRSSYNEQFF
TRBV5-6,NA,TRBJ1-2,12,NA,TGTGCCAGCAGCTTGAACAAGTTCGGCTACACCTTC,CASSLNKFGYTF
TRBV7-3,NA,TRBJ1-6,13,NA,TGTGCCAGCAGCCTTCGTGCCCTTTTCCCCCTCCACTTT,CASSLRALFPLHF
TRBV6-5,NA,TRBJ1-1,15,NA,TGTGCCAGCAGGCTGACAGGCTTAACGAACACTGAAGCTTTCTTT,CASRLTGLTNTEAFF
TRBV7-9,NA,TRBJ1-1,19,TRBD1,TGTGCCACCCCCGATGATTTGACAGGGGGTACCTTAAGGAACACTGAAGCTTTCTTT,CATPDDLTGGTLRNTEAFF
TRBV5-1,NA,TRBJ2-7,15,TRBD1,TGCGCCAGCAGCTTGGGGGGACAGGGAGGGCTCGAGCAGTACTTC,CASSLGGQGGLEQYF
TRBV27,NA,TRBJ1-5,14,NA,TGTGCCAGCAGGCTGACAGGCGTGATGCCGCCCCAGCATTTT,CASRLTGVMPPQHF
TRBV9,NA,TRBJ2-7,13,NA,TGTGCCAGCAGCGAGACGGGTACCTGGGAGCAGTACTTC,CASSETGTWEQYF
TRBV10-3,NA,TRBJ2-1,12,NA,TGTGCCATCAGTGAGGGCGCTAATGAGCAGTTCTTC,CAISEGANEQFF
TRBV3-1/TRBV3-2,NA,TRBJ2-7,14,TRBD2,TGTGCCAGCAGCCAAAGTCTAGCGGGAGTCGAGCAGTACTTC,CASSQSLAGVEQYF